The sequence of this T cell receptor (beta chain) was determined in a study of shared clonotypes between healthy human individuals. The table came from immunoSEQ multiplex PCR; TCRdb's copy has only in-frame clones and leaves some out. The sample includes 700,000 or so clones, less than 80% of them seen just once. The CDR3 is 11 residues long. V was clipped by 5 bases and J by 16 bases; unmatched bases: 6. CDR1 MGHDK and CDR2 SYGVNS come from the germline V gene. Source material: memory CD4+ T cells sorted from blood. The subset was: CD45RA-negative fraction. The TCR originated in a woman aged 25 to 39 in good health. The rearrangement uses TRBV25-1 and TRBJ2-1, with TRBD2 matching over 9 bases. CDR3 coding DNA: TGTGCCAGCAGTTACCAGCGGGAGGCCTTCTTC. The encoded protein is CASSYQREAFF.